These 20 T cell receptor beta chains originate from one sample sequenced in a study of T cell clusters in autoimmune cytopenias. TRB was amplified by touch-down multiplex PCR, primer pools A and B combined. TCRdb reanalyzed the multiplex PCR reads, giving one entry per CDR3 protein sequence and no DNA. The sample shows under 7,500 distinct CDR3 sequences, and about 25% sits with its ten largest clones. Roughly 40,000 genome equivalents of blood DNA were amplified for TRB. Sample: peripheral blood. The receptors here all came from a human donor with an autoimmune cytopenia or autoimmune hepatitis (not recorded which).

V usage is TRBV12-3 or TRBV12-4 and J usage is TRBJ2-3; TCRdb names TRBD2, which stays unverified in the absence of DNA. This CDR3 spans 19 amino acids. The CDR3 here is CASSYSIGPPGREADTQYF.

This clonotype is called medium-sized based on its frequency. V is TRBV7-6 and J is TRBJ2-3. From germline, CDR1 is SGHVS and CDR2 FNYEAQ. The CDR3 sequence is 12 residues long. The CDR3 protein is CASSLGPDTQYF.

This chain joins TRBV18 and TRBJ1-1; as DNA is missing, the TRBD1 call by TCRdb cannot be tested. In germline, CDR1 is KGHSH, CDR2 LQKENI. The CDR3 is 15 residues long. CDR3 amino acids: CASSPIVGGGSEAFF.

V gene TRBV6-5 combines with J gene TRBJ1-3. The CDR3 is made up of 15 amino acids. Germline lookup yields CDR1 MNHEY and CDR2 SVGAGI. The CDR3 loop reads CASSRGAYSGNTIYF.

CDR3 residues: CASSNRDRVPYEQYF. This chain joins TRBV19 and TRBJ2-7; absent DNA, TCRdb's TRBD1 call cannot be checked. CDR1 LNHDA and CDR2 SQIVND come from the germline V gene (reference sequence). This CDR3 region has 15 residues.

The genes are TRBV12-3 or TRBV12-4 and TRBJ2-7. This CDR3 has 14 residues. CDR3: CATSISRYNYEQYF.

This clonotype is medium-sized (0.01 to 0.1%) by frequency. The chain links TRBV10-3 to TRBJ2-3; TCRdb names TRBD1, which stays unverified in the absence of DNA. This CDR3 spans 14 amino acids. The germline CDR1 and CDR2 sequences are ENHRY and SYGVKD. This chain's CDR3 is CAISDGQGPDTQYF.

This clonotype is called medium-sized (0.01 to 0.1%) based on its frequency. This chain uses TRBV19 with TRBJ2-1; TCRdb's D gene call, TRBD2, goes unchecked for lack of DNA. The CDR3 loop spans 14 amino acids. Germline V gene data show CDR1 as LNHDA and CDR2 as SQIVND (reference sequence). CDR3 sequence: CASIGQREVNEQFF. Supplemented by reference TRBV19 and TRBJ2-1, the full variable domain reads DGGITQSPKYLFRKEGQNVTLSCEQNLNHDAMYWYRQDPGQGLRLIYYSQIVNDFQKGDIAEGYSVSREKKESFPLTVTSAQKNPTAFYLCASIGQREVNEQFFGPGTRLTVL.

By frequency, this clonotype registers medium-sized. This chain links TRBV29-1 with TRBJ2-3. Per the germline V gene, CDR1 is SQVTM and CDR2 is ANQGSEA. The CDR3 covers 12 residues. The CDR3 here is CSVTPRADTQYF.

In terms of frequency, this clonotype is medium-sized. CDR3 residues: CASSVGTAIEVTQYF. The V gene is TRBV19, the J gene TRBJ2-5; no DNA is available, so the TRBD1 call from TCRdb remains unchecked. Germline values: CDR1 LNHDA, CDR2 SQIVND (reference sequence). The CDR3 totals 15 residues.

This clonotype is deemed medium-sized (0.01 to 0.1%) by its frequency. CDR3 sequence reads: CASTQGLYGYTF. V gene TRBV12-3 or TRBV12-4 combines with J gene TRBJ1-2. The CDR3 totals 12 residues.

Frequency places this clonotype as medium-sized (0.01 to 0.1%). The V and J genes are TRBV18 and TRBJ2-7; the D gene TCRdb calls, TRBD1, cannot be checked with no DNA. This CDR3 has 16 residues. The germline V gene encodes CDR1 KGHSH and CDR2 LQKENI. The CDR3: CASSPIQATGSHEQYF.

The rearrangement links TRBV6-5 to TRBJ1-2; TCRdb calls TRBD1, which cannot be checked without DNA. CDR1 is MNHEY and CDR2 is SVGAGI in the germline V gene. There are 14 residues in the CDR3. CDR3 residues: CASSYSQGFFGYTF.

The CDR3 reads CASSFLRADTGELFF. The chain is built from TRBV12-3 or TRBV12-4 and TRBJ2-2. CDR3 length: 15 amino acids.

The rearrangement uses TRBV27 and TRBJ2-1; the TRBD1 assignment by TCRdb is unverifiable without DNA. The CDR3 extends over 15 amino acids. CDR1 is MNHEY, CDR2 SMNVEV, per germline (reference sequence). The CDR3 here is CASSYSGASRLKQFF.

The chain employs TRBV6-1 and TRBJ2-5; the D call of TRBD2 rests on TCRdb alone, since no DNA is present to check it. This CDR3 spans 14 amino acids. Germline V gene sequence: CDR1 MNHNS, CDR2 SASEGT. CDR3 in amino acids: CASSEIRALGTQYF.

V gene TRBV30 combines with J gene TRBJ1-2; lacking DNA, the TRBD1 call made by TCRdb goes unchecked. Germline V CDR1 and CDR2: GTSNPN, SVGIG (reference sequence). The CDR3 totals 14 residues. The CDR3: CAWSTQGGLYGYTF. Full variable domain (rest looked up from reference TRBV30 and TRBJ1-2): SQTIHQWPATLVQPVGSPLSLECTVEGTSNPNLYWYRQAAGRGLQLLFYSVGIGQISSEVPQNLSASRPQDRQFILSSKKLLLSDSGFYLCAWSTQGGLYGYTFGSGTRLTVV.

According to its frequency, this clonotype is medium-sized. This rearrangement joins TRBV15 to TRBJ2-1; TCRdb's D call, TRBD1, is unchecked because there is no DNA. CDR3 size: 13 residues. Per the germline V gene, CDR1 is LNHNV and CDR2 is YYDKDF (reference sequence). The CDR3 sequence: CATSRGGVNEQFF.

Its frequency marks this clonotype as medium-sized. V is TRBV18 and J is TRBJ2-1; TCRdb lists TRBD2, though no DNA is available to test this call. CDR3 length equals 18 residues. Germline V CDR1 and CDR2: KGHSH, LQKENI. The CDR3 loop reads CASSRRTSGGAVDNEQFF.

Its frequency marks this clonotype as medium-sized. J is TRBJ2-2 and V is TRBV10-3; TCRdb reports TRBD2, a call that lacks DNA to check it against. Germline lookup yields CDR1 ENHRY and CDR2 SYGVKD. The length of the CDR3 is 17 residues. CDR3 loop: CAISESGGGSSVGELFF.